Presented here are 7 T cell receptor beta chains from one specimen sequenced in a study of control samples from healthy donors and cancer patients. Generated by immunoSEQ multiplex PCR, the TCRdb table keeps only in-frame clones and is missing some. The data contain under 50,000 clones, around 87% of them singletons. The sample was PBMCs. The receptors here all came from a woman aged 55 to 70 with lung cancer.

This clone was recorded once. CDR3 sequence (DNA): TGTGCCAGCAGTGAGGGGGGGACGCAGTTCTTC. This encodes CASSEGGTQFF. This chain joins TRBV2 and TRBJ2-1; 7 bases map to TRBD2. Trimming at V came to 3 bases and at J to 12 bases, leaving 2 bases not matched to a gene. The CDR3 is made up of 11 amino acids. Germline V CDR1 and CDR2: SNHLY, FYNNEI.

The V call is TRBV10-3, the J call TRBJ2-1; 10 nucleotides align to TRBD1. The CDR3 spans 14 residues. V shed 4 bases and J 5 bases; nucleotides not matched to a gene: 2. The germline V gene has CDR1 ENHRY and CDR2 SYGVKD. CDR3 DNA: TGTGCCATCAGTGGGGACAGGGGAGACAATGAGCAGTTCTTC. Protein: CAISGDRGDNEQFF.

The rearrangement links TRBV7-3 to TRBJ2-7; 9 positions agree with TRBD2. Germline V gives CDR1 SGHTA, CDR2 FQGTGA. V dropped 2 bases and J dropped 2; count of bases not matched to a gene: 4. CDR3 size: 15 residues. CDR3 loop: CASSLGVAGAYEQYF. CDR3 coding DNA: TGTGCCAGCAGCTTAGGAGTAGCGGGAGCCTACGAGCAGTACTTC.

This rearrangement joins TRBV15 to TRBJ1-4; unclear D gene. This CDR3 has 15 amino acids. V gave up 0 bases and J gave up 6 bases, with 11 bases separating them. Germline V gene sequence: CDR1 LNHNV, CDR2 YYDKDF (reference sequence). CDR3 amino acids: CATSRDRGWDEKLFF. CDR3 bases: TGTGCCACCAGCAGAGATCGTGGATGGGATGAAAAACTGTTTTTT.

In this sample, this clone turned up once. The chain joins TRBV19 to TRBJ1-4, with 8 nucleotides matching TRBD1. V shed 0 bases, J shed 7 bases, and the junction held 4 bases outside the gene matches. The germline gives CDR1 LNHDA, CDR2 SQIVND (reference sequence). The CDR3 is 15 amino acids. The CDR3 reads CASSIEAGGLEKLFF. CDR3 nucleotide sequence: TGTGCCAGTAGTATAGAGGCAGGGGGCCTTGAAAAACTGTTTTTT. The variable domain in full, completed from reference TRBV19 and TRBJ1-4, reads DGGITQSPKYLFRKEGQNVTLSCEQNLNHDAMYWYRQDPGQGLRLIYYSQIVNDFQKGDIAEGYSVSREKKESFPLTVTSAQKNPTAFYLCASSIEAGGLEKLFFGSGTQLSVL.

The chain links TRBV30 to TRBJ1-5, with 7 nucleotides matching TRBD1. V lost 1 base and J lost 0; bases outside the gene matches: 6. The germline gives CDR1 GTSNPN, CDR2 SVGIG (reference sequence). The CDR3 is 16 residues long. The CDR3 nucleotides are TGTGCCTGGAGTGAACCCGGGACAGTTAGCAATCAGCCCCAGCATTTT. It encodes CAWSEPGTVSNQPQHF.

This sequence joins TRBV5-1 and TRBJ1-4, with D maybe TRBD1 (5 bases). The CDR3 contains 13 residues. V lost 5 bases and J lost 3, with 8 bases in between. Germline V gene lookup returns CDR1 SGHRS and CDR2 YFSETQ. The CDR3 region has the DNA TGCGCCAGCAGGCTAGGGGCTAATGAAAAACTGTTTTTT. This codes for CASRLGANEKLFF.